Listed here are 17 T cell receptor beta chains from one sample, sequenced in a study of T cell responses to AZD1222 COVID-19 vaccine. Profiling relied on immunoSEQ multiplex PCR, and the TCRdb table lists in-frame clones only, not all of them. The repertoire holds some 150,000 clones, with roughly 94% as singletons. Specimen: peripheral blood, collected on day 0 of AZD1222 vaccination. Every receptor here comes from an adult in good health.

This rearrangement joins TRBV6-5 to TRBJ2-7; D might be TRBD2 (6 bases). The CDR3 runs 14 residues. V lost 5 bases to trimming and J lost 0 bases, with 11 bases between them. The V gene's germline CDR1 is MNHEY and CDR2 SVGAGI. The CDR3 is CASSPRRGSYEQYV. The CDR3 nucleotides read TGTGCCAGCAGTCCGCGGAGGGGCTCCTACGAGCAGTACGTC.

This chain joins TRBV30 and TRBJ2-1, with no clear D. V shed 4 bases and J shed 4 bases, with 17 bases lying between them. Germline CDR1 GTSNPN, CDR2 SVGIG (reference sequence). The CDR3 consists of 15 residues. Written as DNA, the CDR3 is TGTGCCTGGACCCCACCGAGACCGAGGTACAATGAGCAGTTCTTC. Residues: CAWTPPRPRYNEQFF.

The chain is built from TRBV6-2 or TRBV6-3 and TRBJ2-3; D gene unclear. CDR3 length: 13 residues. V was trimmed by 2 bases and J by 8 bases, leaving 11 bases between them. Germline V CDR1 and CDR2: MNHEY, SVGEGT. CDR3 sequence (DNA): TGTGCCAGCAGTTACCCATCCGGAGCTACGCAGTATTTT. Amino acid sequence: CASSYPSGATQYF.

This chain joins TRBV5-1 and TRBJ1-1; maybe TRBD1 (5 bases). Germline V gives CDR1 SGHRS, CDR2 YFSETQ. Trimming pared 0 bases from V and 8 bases from J, leaving 26 bases between. CDR3 length: 18 residues. The CDR3 sequence: CASSLEGRRTLGAPEAFF. The CDR3 nucleotides read TGCGCCAGCAGCTTGGAAGGTCGTAGGACCCTTGGGGCACCCGAAGCTTTCTTT.

This clone was seen a handful of times. V is TRBV10-3 and J is TRBJ2-7; TRBD1 is a possible D gene (5 bases). With 2 bases removed from V and 6 bases from J, the gap between germline ends came to 8 bases. Germline assignment: CDR1 ENHRY and CDR2 SYGVKD. The CDR3 has 12 amino acids. CDR3 nucleotides: TGTGCCATCAGTGAGCAGGGTTCCGAGCAGTACGTC. Protein product: CAISEQGSEQYV.

The rearrangement links TRBV3-1 (or the pseudogene TRBV3-2) to TRBJ1-4, with D hard to call. The germline CDR1 and CDR2 sequences are LGHDT and YNNKEL (reference sequence). The germline V and J ends were trimmed by 2 bases and 1 base, with 11 bases remaining between them. This CDR3 comprises 16 residues. CDR3 loop: CASSQYGRLTNEKLFF. The CDR3 DNA is TGTGCCAGCAGCCAATACGGCAGGTTAACTAATGAAAAACTGTTTTTT.

This chain uses TRBV7-3 with TRBJ1-1; D is ambiguous. The ends were cut back, 3 bases at V and 1 base at J, with 6 bases in the middle. In germline, CDR1 is SGHTA, CDR2 FQGTGA. The CDR3 is 13 amino acids. The CDR3: CASSFGRNTEAFF. The CDR3 DNA reads as TGTGCCAGCAGCTTTGGCAGGAACACTGAAGCTTTCTTT.

The chain uses TRBV27 and TRBJ2-5; a weak D match, TRBD2 (6 bases). The germline V and J ends were trimmed by 6 bases and 2 bases, with 7 bases remaining between them. CDR1 and CDR2 (germline): MNHEY, SMNVEV (reference sequence). The length of the CDR3 is 12 residues. CDR3 sequence (DNA): TGTGCCAGCAGGACTAGGCAAGAGACCCAGTACTTC. This encodes CASRTRQETQYF.

This clone has only one observation. V usage is TRBV6-5 and J usage is TRBJ2-2; 8 bases map to TRBD1. V was clipped by 5 bases and J by 2 bases; unmatched bases: 4. This CDR3 spans 15 amino acids. CDR1 and CDR2 from the germline V gene are MNHEY and SVGAGI. For the CDR3, the DNA is TGTGCCAGCAGTCGGGACAGGCGCAACACCGGGGAGCTGTTTTTT. Amino acids: CASSRDRRNTGELFF.

Regarding this clone: Distinct nucleotide sequences in the sample also encode this CDR3. J is TRBJ2-7 and V is TRBV28; D gene unclear. Deletions cut 6 bases from V and 3 bases from J, with 6 bases between. This CDR3 spans 11 amino acids. Per germline, CDR1 MDHEN and CDR2 SYDVKM. The CDR3: CASSEGYEQYV. CDR3 coding DNA: TGTGCCAGCAGCGAAGGCTACGAGCAGTACGTC.

The CDR3 DNA reads as TGCGCCAGCAGCCACCAGTCCACTGGCAGATTCTCTTTTAATCAGCCCCAGCATTTT. This codes for CASSHQSTGRFSFNQPQHF. The chain carries TRBV23-1 and TRBJ1-5, with no clear D. TRBV23-1 qualifies as an ORF whose function is uncertain. The V gene lost 6 bases and the J gene lost 4 bases, with 28 bases spanning the gap. The CDR3 length is 19 residues.

This rearrangement joins TRBV7-2 to TRBJ1-1; D is ambiguous. V dropped 1 base and J dropped 1 base, with 7 bases sitting between them. The CDR3 has 14 amino acids. Looked up from germline, CDR1 is SGHTA and CDR2 is FQGNSA. The CDR3 reads CASSLVLANTEAFF. In nucleotides, the CDR3 is TGTGCCAGCAGCTTAGTATTAGCGAACACTGAAGCTTTCTTT. Together with reference TRBV7-2 and TRBJ1-1, the CDR3 gives the full variable domain: GAGVSQSPSNKVTEKGKDVELRCDPISGHTALYWYRQSLGQGLEFLIYFQGNSAPDKSGLPSDRFSAERTGGSVSTLTIQRTQQEDSAVYLCASSLVLANTEAFFGQGTRLTVV.

The chain employs TRBV19 and TRBJ1-5, with unresolved D. The germline CDR1 and CDR2 sequences are LNHDA and SQIVND (reference sequence). CDR3 length: 16 amino acids. V was trimmed by 5 bases and J by 6 bases, leaving 20 bases between them. This chain's CDR3 is CASSSNSGWLGQPQHF. Here the CDR3 DNA reads TGTGCCAGTAGTTCCAATTCGGGCTGGCTGGGTCAGCCCCAGCATTTT.

The V gene is TRBV9, the J gene TRBJ1-2; D gene unclear. Trimming left V 0 bases short and J 2 bases short, with 8 bases between. CDR1 is SGDLS and CDR2 is YYNGEE in the germline V gene. The CDR3 has 14 amino acids. This CDR3 reads CASSVDMDNYGYTF. Here the CDR3 DNA reads TGTGCCAGCAGCGTAGATATGGACAACTATGGCTACACCTTC.

This sequence joins TRBV18 and TRBJ2-2; TRBD1 aligns across 9 bases. V shed 3 bases, J shed 2 bases, and the junction held 4 bases outside the gene matches. The CDR3 loop spans 16 amino acids. Germline loops: CDR1 KGHSH, CDR2 LQKENI. CDR3 coding DNA: TGTGCCAGCTCACCGCTACAGGGGGCAAACACCGGGGAGCTGTTTTTT. Its protein product is CASSPLQGANTGELFF.

This clone came up a few times. The rearrangement links TRBV7-9 to TRBJ2-7; the D gene is possibly TRBD1 (5 bases). V lost 3 bases to trimming and J lost 4 bases, with 7 bases between them. The CDR3 spans 12 residues. Germline CDR1 and CDR2: SEHNR and FQNEAQ (reference sequence). The CDR3 loop is CASSFQGYEQYV. The CDR3 nucleotides read TGTGCCAGCAGCTTTCAGGGATACGAGCAGTACGTC.

The V call is TRBV18, the J call TRBJ1-4; the D is unclear. The germline CDR1 and CDR2 sequences are KGHSH and LQKENI. The CDR3 contains 18 residues. The V end lost 2 bases, the J end lost 4 bases, and 20 bases lay between the germline ends. DNA for the CDR3: TGTGCCAGCTCACCAATGGACGCAGGCACGTTGAATAATGAAAAACTGTTTTTT. This sequence encodes CASSPMDAGTLNNEKLFF.